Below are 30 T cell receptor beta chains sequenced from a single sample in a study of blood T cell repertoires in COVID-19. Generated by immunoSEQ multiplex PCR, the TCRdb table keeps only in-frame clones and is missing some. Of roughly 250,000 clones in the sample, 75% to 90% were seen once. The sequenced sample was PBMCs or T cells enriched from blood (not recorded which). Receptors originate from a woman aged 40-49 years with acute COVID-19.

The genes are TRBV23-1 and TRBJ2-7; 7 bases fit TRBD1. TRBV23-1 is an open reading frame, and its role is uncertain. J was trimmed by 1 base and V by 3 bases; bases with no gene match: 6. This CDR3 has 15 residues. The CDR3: CASSQRQGVSYEQYF. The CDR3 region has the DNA TGCGCCAGCAGTCAGCGACAGGGTGTGTCCTACGAGCAGTACTTC.

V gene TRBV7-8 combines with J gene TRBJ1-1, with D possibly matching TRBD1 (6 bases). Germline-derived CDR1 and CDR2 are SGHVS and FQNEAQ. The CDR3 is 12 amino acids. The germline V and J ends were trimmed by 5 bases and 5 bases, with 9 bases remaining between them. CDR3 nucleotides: TGTGCCAGCAGCCCAGGGGTTACTGAAGCTTTCTTT. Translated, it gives CASSPGVTEAFF.

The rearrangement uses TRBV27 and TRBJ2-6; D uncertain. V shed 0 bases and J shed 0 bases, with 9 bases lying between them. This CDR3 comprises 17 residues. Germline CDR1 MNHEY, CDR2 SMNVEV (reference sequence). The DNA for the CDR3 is TGTGCCAGCAGTTTATCGGCCCCAGGCTCTGGGGCCAACGTCCTGACTTTC. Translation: CASSLSAPGSGANVLTF.

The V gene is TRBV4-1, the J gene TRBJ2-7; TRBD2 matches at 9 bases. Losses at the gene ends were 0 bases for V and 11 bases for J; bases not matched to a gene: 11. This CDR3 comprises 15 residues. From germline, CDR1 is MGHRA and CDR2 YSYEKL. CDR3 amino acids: CASSQDVLAGSTEYF. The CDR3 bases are TGCGCCAGCAGCCAAGATGTGCTAGCGGGAAGCACCGAGTACTTC.

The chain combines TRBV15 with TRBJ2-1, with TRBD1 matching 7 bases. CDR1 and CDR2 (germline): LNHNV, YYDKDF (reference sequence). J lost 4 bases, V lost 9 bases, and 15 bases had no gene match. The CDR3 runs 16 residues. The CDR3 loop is CATTTTRQGQYNEQFF. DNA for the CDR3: TGTGCCACAACGACTACCCGACAGGGCCAATACAATGAGCAGTTCTTC.

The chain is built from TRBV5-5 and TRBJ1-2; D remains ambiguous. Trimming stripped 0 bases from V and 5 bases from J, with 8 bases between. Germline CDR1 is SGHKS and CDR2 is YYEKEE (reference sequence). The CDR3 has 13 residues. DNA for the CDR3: TGTGCCAGCAGCTTGGTTGGCGGATATGGCTACACCTTC. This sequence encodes CASSLVGGYGYTF. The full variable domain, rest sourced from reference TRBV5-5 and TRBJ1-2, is DAGVTQSPTHLIKTRGQQVTLRCSPISGHKSVSWYQQVLGQGPQFIFQYYEKEERGRGNFPDRFSARQFPNYSSELNVNALLLGDSALYLCASSLVGGYGYTFGSGTRLTVV.

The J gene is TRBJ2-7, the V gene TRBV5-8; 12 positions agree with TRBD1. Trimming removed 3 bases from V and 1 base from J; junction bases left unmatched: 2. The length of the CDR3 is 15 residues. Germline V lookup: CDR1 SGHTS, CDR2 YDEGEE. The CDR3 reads CASSSGQGASYEQYF. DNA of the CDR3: TGTGCCAGCAGCTCGGGACAGGGGGCGTCCTACGAGCAGTACTTC.

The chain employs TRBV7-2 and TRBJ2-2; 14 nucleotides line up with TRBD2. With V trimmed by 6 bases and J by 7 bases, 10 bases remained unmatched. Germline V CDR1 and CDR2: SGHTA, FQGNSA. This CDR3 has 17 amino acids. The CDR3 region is CASSFSGTSGRGGELFF. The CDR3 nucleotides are TGTGCCAGCAGTTTTTCTGGGACTAGCGGGAGAGGCGGGGAGCTGTTTTTT.

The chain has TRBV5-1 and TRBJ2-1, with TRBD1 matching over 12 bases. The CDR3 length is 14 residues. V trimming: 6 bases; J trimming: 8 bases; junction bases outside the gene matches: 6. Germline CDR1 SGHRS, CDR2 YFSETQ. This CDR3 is CASTGTGGADEQFF. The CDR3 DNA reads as TGCGCCAGCACCGGGACAGGGGGCGCGGATGAGCAGTTCTTC.

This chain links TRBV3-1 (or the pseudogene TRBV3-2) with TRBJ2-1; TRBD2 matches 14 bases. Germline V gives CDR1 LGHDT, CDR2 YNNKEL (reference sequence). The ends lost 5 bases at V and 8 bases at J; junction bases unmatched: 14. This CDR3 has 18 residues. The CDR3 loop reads CASSYTMRTSGRRDEQFF. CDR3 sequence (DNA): TGTGCCAGCAGCTATACTATGCGGACTAGCGGGAGGCGGGATGAGCAGTTCTTC.

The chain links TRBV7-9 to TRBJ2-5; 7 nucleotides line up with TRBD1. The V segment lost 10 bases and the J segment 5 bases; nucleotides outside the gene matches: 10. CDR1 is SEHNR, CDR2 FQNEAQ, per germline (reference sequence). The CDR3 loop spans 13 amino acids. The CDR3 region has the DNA TGTGCCATAGACAGGGAACGACTGGAGACCCAGTACTTC. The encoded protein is CAIDRERLETQYF.

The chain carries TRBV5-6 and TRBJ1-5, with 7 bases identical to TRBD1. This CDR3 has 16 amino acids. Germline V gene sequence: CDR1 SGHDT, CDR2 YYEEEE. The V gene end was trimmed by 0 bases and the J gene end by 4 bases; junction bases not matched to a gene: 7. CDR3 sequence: CASSLGYDRDNQPQHF. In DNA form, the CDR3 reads TGTGCCAGCAGCTTGGGGTACGACAGGGATAATCAGCCCCAGCATTTT.

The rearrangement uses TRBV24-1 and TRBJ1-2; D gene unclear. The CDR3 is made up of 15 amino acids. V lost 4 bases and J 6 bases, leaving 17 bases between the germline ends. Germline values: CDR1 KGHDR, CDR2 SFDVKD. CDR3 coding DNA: TGTGCCACCAGTGACCCCAGGTGGGCAGTTAATGGCTACACCTTC. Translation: CATSDPRWAVNGYTF.

The CDR3 nucleotides read TGTGCCTGGAGTGAGGGGGCTGACACCGGGGAGCTGTTTTTT. It specifies CAWSEGADTGELFF. The rearrangement joins TRBV30 to TRBJ2-2; 7 bases agree with TRBD1. Unmatched junction bases numbered 2, after V lost 1 base and J lost 3 bases. CDR1 GTSNPN and CDR2 SVGIG come from the germline V gene (reference sequence). The CDR3 extends over 14 amino acids.

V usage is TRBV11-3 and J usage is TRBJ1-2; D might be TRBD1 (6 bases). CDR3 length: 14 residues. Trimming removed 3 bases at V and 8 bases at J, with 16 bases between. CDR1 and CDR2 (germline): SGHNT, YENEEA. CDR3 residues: CASSFGQSGRGYTF. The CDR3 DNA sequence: TGTGCCAGCAGCTTCGGACAGTCGGGTAGAGGCTACACCTTC.

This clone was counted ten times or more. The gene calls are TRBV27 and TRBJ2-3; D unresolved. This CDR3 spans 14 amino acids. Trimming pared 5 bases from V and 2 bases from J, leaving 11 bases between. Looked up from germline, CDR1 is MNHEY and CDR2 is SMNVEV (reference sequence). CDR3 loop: CASSGQTTTDTQYF. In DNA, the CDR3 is TGTGCCAGCAGTGGCCAAACCACCACAGATACGCAGTATTTT.

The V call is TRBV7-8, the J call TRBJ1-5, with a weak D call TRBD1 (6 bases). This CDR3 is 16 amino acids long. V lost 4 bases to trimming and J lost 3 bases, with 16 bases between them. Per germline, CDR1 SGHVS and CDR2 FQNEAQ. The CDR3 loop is CASSSSGQNYNQPQHF. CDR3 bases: TGTGCCAGCAGCTCTTCCGGACAGAATTACAATCAGCCCCAGCATTTT.

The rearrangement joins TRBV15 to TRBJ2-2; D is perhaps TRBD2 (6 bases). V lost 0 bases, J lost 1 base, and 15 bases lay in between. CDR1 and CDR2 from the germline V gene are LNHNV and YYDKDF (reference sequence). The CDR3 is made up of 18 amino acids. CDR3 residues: CATSRDPGASENTGELFF. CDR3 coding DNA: TGTGCCACCAGCAGAGATCCGGGTGCTAGCGAGAACACCGGGGAGCTGTTTTTT.

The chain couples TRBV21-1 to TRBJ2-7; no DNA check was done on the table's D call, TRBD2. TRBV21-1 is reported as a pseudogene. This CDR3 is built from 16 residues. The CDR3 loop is CASTPPGGPTRYEQYF. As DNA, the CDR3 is TGTGCCAGCACCCCCCCGGGGGGACCAACTCGCTACGAGCAGTACTTC.

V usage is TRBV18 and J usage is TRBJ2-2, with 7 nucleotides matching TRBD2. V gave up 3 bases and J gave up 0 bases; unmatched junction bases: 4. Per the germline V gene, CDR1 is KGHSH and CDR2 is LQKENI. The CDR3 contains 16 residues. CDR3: CASSPLAAPNTGELFF. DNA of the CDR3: TGTGCCAGCTCACCGCTAGCGGCTCCGAACACCGGGGAGCTGTTTTTT.

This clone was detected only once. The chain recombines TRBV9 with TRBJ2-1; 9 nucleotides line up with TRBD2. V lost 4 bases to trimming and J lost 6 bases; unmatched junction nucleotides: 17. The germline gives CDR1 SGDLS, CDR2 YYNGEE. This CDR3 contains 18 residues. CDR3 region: CASSRLCASGKYSNEQFF. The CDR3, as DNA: TGTGCCAGCAGCCGACTCTGTGCTAGCGGGAAATATAGCAATGAGCAGTTCTTC.

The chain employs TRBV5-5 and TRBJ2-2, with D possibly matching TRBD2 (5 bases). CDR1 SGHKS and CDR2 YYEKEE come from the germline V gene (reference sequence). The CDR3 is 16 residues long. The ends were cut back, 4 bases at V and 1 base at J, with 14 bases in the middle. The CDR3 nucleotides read TGTGCCAGCAGCCAACGGACTCCCGAGAACACCGGGGAGCTGTTTTTT. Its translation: CASSQRTPENTGELFF.

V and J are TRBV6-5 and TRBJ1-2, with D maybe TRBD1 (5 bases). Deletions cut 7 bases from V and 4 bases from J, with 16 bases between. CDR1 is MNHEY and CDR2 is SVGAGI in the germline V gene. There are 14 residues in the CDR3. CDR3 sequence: CASTPGGRVYGYTF. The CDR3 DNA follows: TGTGCCAGCACGCCTGGGGGGAGGGTCTATGGCTACACCTTC.

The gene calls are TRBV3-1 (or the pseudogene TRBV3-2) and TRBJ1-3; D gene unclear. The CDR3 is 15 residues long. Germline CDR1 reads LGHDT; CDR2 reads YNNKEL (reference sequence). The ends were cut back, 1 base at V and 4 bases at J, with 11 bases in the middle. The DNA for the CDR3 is TGTGCCAGCAGCCAAGGACCAGGTTCCGGAAACACCATATATTTT. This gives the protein CASSQGPGSGNTIYF.

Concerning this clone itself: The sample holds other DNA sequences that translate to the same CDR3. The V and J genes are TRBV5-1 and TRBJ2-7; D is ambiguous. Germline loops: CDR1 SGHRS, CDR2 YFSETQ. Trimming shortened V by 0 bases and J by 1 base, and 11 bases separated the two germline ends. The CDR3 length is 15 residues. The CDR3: CASSLEPGVSYEQYF. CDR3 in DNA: TGCGCCAGCAGCTTGGAGCCAGGTGTTTCCTACGAGCAGTACTTC.

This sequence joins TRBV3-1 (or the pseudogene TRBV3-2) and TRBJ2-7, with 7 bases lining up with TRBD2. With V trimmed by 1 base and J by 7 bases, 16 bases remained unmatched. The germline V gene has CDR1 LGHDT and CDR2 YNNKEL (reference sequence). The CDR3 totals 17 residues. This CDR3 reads CASSQGLRGRASGEQYF. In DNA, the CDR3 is TGTGCCAGCAGCCAAGGATTACGAGGGAGGGCCTCGGGAGAGCAGTACTTC.

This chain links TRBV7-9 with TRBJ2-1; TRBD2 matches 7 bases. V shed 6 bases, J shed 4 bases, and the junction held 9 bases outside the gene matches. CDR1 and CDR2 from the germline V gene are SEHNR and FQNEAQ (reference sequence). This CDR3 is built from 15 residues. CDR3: CASSLSGTLYNEQFF. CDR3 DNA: TGTGCCAGCAGTCTCAGCGGGACCCTATACAATGAGCAGTTCTTC.

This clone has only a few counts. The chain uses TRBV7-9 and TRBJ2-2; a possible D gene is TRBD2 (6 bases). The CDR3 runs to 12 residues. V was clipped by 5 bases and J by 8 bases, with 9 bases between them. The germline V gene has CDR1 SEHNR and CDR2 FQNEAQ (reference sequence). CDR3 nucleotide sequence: TGTGCCAGCAGCCGACTAGTAGGGGAGCTGTTTTTT. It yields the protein CASSRLVGELFF.

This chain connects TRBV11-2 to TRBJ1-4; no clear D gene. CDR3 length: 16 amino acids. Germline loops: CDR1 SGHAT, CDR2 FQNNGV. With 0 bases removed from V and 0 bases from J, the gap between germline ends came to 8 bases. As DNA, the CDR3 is TGTGCCAGCAGCTTAGATTCGGGTGCAACTAATGAAAAACTGTTTTTT. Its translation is CASSLDSGATNEKLFF.

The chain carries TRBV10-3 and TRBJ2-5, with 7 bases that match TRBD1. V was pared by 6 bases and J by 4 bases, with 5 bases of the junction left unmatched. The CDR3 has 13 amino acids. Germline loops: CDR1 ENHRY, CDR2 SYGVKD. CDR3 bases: TGTGCCATCAGCCTCCGGACAGGAGAGACCCAGTACTTC. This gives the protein CAISLRTGETQYF.